Listed below are T cell receptor beta chains from one sample, sequenced in a study of OX40 agonist ivuxolimab in advanced cancers. The data were produced by immunoSEQ multiplex PCR, yet TCRdb's version contains in-frame clones alone and is incomplete. The table lists around 68,000 clones, around 87% of them singletons. The starting material was CD4+ or CD8+ T cells sorted from blood, obtained in a trial of the OX40 agonist ivuxolimab. All receptors come from an adult with an advanced solid tumor such as melanoma, head and neck, liver or kidney cancer. CDR3s include the opening cysteine and the closing phenylalanine or tryptophan. Each record gives: clone size, J gene, D gene, V gene, CDR3 protein, CDR3 DNA. D genes are given only for firm matches. Not all rows give a size; the values are once, few, many and, for expanded clones, a class.

-,TRBJ1-2,-,TRBV4-3,CASSQDLAVGGYTF,TGCGCCAGCAGCCAAGATCTGGCCGTAGGCGGCTACACCTTC
-,TRBJ1-1,-,TRBV7-9,CAGSQGVDTEAFF,TGTGCCGGGTCACAGGGAGTTGACACTGAAGCTTTCTTT
-,TRBJ2-2,TRBD2,TRBV11-3,CASSSWTSGGHLGDTGELFF,TGTGCCAGCAGCTCATGGACTAGCGGGGGCCACCTGGGGGACACCGGGGAGCTGTTTTTT
-,TRBJ2-3,-,TRBV15,CATSRDGHRQDTQYF,TGTGCCACCAGCAGAGATGGACACCGACAAGATACGCAGTATTTT
-,TRBJ2-7,-,TRBV15,CATSRVSLGYEQYF,TGTGCCACCAGCAGAGTTTCACTTGGATACGAGCAGTACTTC
-,TRBJ1-2,-,TRBV4-3,CASSQEAGVNYGYTF,TGCGCCAGCAGCCAAGAAGCAGGGGTTAACTATGGCTACACCTTC
-,TRBJ2-1,-,TRBV5-4,CASSLGGKWNEQFF,TGTGCCAGCAGCTTGGGGGGGAAGTGGAATGAGCAGTTCTTC
-,TRBJ2-5,-,TRBV18,CASSPPVMAQETQYF,TGTGCCAGCTCACCACCAGTGATGGCGCAAGAGACCCAGTACTTC
-,TRBJ1-2,-,TRBV6-6,CASSYSTGGGYGYTF,TGTGCCAGCAGTTACTCTACCGGGGGGGGTTATGGCTACACCTTC
-,TRBJ2-3,-,TRBV5-1,CASSRGDTTSTDTQYF,TGCGCCAGCAGCCGAGGGGACACCACTAGCACAGATACGCAGTATTTT
-,TRBJ2-7,TRBD2,TRBV7-2,CASSPRLAGGYEQYF,TGTGCCAGCAGCCCGAGACTAGCGGGGGGCTACGAGCAGTACTTC
-,TRBJ2-3,TRBD2,TRBV11-3,CASSLLAGVSDTQYF,TGTGCCAGCAGCTTACTAGCGGGGGTGTCTGATACGCAGTATTTT
-,TRBJ2-3,TRBD1,TRBV5-1,CASSLGQGATDTQYF,TGCGCCAGCAGCCTGGGACAGGGGGCCACAGATACGCAGTATTTT
-,TRBJ1-6,-,TRBV19,CASRGTSANSPLHF,TGTGCCAGTAGGGGGACGTCGGCTAATTCACCCCTCCACTTT
-,TRBJ1-5,TRBD1,TRBV27,CASSLFMRQGGWANQPQHF,TGTGCCAGCAGTTTATTCATGCGACAGGGAGGGTGGGCCAATCAGCCCCAGCATTTT
-,TRBJ2-7,-,TRBV7-3,CASSLGGRKSKAEQYF,TGTGCCAGCAGCTTAGGCGGGCGCAAGAGCAAGGCCGAGCAGTACTTC
-,TRBJ1-1,TRBD1,TRBV5-1,CASSTTGGSGTEAFF,TGCGCCAGCAGCACGACAGGGGGCTCTGGCACTGAAGCTTTCTTT
-,TRBJ2-1,-,TRBV5-1,CASSFPRQAPPYNEQFF,TGCGCCAGCAGCTTCCCCCGACAGGCACCCCCCTACAATGAGCAGTTCTTC
-,TRBJ1-2,TRBD1,TRBV7-2,CASSLAGGPVYGYTF,TGTGCCAGCAGCTTAGCAGGGGGCCCCGTCTATGGCTACACCTTC
-,TRBJ2-3,-,TRBV21-1,CASSKGTSGYTDTQYF,TGTGCCAGCAGCAAAGGGACTAGCGGATACACAGATACGCAGTATTTT
once,TRBJ2-3,-,TRBV19,CASSARVSASDTQYF,TGTGCCAGTAGTGCCAGGGTATCAGCCTCAGATACGCAGTATTTT
-,TRBJ2-7,TRBD2,TRBV6-5,CASSYSGTSGPYEQYF,TGTGCCAGCAGTTACTCGGGGACTAGCGGCCCCTACGAGCAGTACTTC
once,TRBJ2-7,-,TRBV6-5,CASSDPRGSYEQYF,TGTGCCAGCAGTGACCCCAGGGGTTCCTACGAGCAGTACTTC
-,TRBJ1-6,-,TRBV5-6,CASSLGGSPLHF,TGTGCCAGCAGCTTGGGGGGTTCACCCCTCCACTTT